This entry lists 12 T cell receptor beta chains sequenced from one sample in a study of regulatory T cells in long-lasting Graves disease listed by TCRdb under 2021. The time point label corresponds to: newly diagnosed GD, antithyroid drugs for less than 3 months. For both TCR sequencing and RNA sequencing, RNA was extracted from PBMCs using TRIzol. Library generation was performed with multiplex PCR. Data came from an Illumina HiSeq 4000. To build TCR beta libraries, CDR3 regions were amplified by Arm-PCR using iRepertoire HTBI primers. TCRdb reprocessing: public reads trimmed at Q25 with fastp, clones called with MiXCR, in-frame beta chains kept. Rows are combined by CDR3 protein, so each entry shows the most common genes and DNA. This sample lists 400,000 to 450,000 distinct CDR3 sequences; about 16% were detected once. Clones ranked in the top ten supply around 15% of the sample. These same data were also listed under a study on T cells in Graves' hyperthyroidism and ophthalmopathy.

Material: peripheral blood mononuclear cells (PBMCs), obtained at new diagnosis, from a patient treated with antithyroid drugs. The origin of the receptors is a woman aged 30 to 39 with Graves disease. Donor details come from another sample of the same person, matched by shared clones.

This clonotype showed up many times. This sequence joins TRBV7-3 and TRBJ2-5; TRBD1 or TRBD2 may be the D gene (5 bases each). CDR3 length: 15 residues. CDR1 is SGHTA and CDR2 is FQGTGA in the germline V gene. V was trimmed by 1 base and J by 2 bases, leaving 11 bases between them. The DNA for the CDR3 is TGTGCCAGCAGCTTAAGTGGGACGGGGCAAGAGACCCAGTACTTC. The encoded protein is CASSLSGTGQETQYF.

This chain uses TRBV27 with TRBJ2-1; 9 bases match TRBD1. Germline V lookup: CDR1 MNHEY, CDR2 SMNVEV (reference sequence). There are 15 residues in the CDR3. Germline trimming cut 6 bases from V and 8 bases from J; bases unmatched to any gene: 11. CDR3: CASSPSNRGHYEQFF. For the CDR3, the DNA is TGTGCCAGCAGCCCTAGTAACAGGGGGCACTATGAGCAGTTCTTC.

This sequence joins TRBV12-5 and TRBJ1-1; D not certain. Trimming removed 3 bases at V and 4 bases at J, with 12 bases between. Germline CDR1 reads LGHNT; CDR2 reads FRNRAP. CDR3 length: 14 amino acids. CDR3 coding DNA: TGTGCTAGTGGTTTCGAAAAAAAGGGCACTGAAGCTTTCTTT. It encodes CASGFEKKGTEAFF. Filled out from reference TRBV12-5 and TRBJ1-1, the complete variable domain reads DARVTQTPRHKVTEMGQEVTMRCQPILGHNTVFWYRQTMMQGLELLAYFRNRAPLDDSGMPKDRFSAEMPDATLATLKIQPSEPRDSAVYFCASGFEKKGTEAFFGQGTRLTVV.

At least ten counts were recorded for this clonotype. V gene TRBV9 combines with J gene TRBJ2-7; the match to TRBD2 covers 7 bases. CDR3 length: 15 amino acids. The junction had 11 bases not matched to a gene; V was cut back by 2 bases and J by 6 bases. CDR1 and CDR2 from the germline V gene are SGDLS and YYNGEE. CDR3 nucleotide sequence: TGTGCCAGCAGCGTCACGGAGACTAGCAGGCGCGAGCAGTACTTC. Translation: CASSVTETSRREQYF. Full variable domain (remainder filled in from reference TRBV9 and TRBJ2-7): DSGVTQTPKHLITATGQRVTLRCSPRSGDLSVYWYQQSLDQGLQFLIQYYNGEERAKGNILERFSAQQFPDLHSELNLSSLELGDSALYFCASSVTETSRREQYFGPGTRLTVT.

This clonotype has a handful of counts. The gene calls are TRBV20-1 and TRBJ1-2, with 9 bases that match TRBD1. V shed 6 bases, J shed 4 bases, and the junction held 9 bases outside the gene matches. In germline, CDR1 is DFQATT, CDR2 SNEGSKA (reference sequence). This CDR3 has 14 residues. The CDR3 nucleotides read TGCAGTGCCCCTCCGGGACAGGGTATCTATGGCTACACCTTC. Protein: CSAPPGQGIYGYTF.

At least ten counts were recorded for this clonotype. The chain uses TRBV28 and TRBJ2-7; D not resolved. This CDR3 is built from 15 residues. The V and J ends lost 3 bases and 1 base respectively, with 13 bases between them. Germline CDR1 is MDHEN and CDR2 is SYDVKM. The DNA for the CDR3 is TGTGCCAGCAGTTTCCGCCAGAGAGGTTCCTACGAGCAGTACTTC. Its protein product is CASSFRQRGSYEQYF.

This clonotype came up many times. The CDR3 DNA follows: TGCAGTGCTAGTCGACTAGACACAGATACGCAGTATTTT. It yields the protein CSASRLDTDTQYF. The chain carries TRBV20-1 and TRBJ2-3, with D possibly being TRBD2 (6 bases). Germline loops: CDR1 DFQATT, CDR2 SNEGSKA (reference sequence). The CDR3 loop spans 13 amino acids. Between the trimmed V and J ends, which lost 3 bases and 2 bases, there was a span of 9 bases.

Details on this clonotype: With a much larger clone just one base away, this may be a read error. The chain uses TRBV7-9 and TRBJ1-2; D remains ambiguous. The CDR3 runs 13 residues. The V end lost 4 bases, the J end lost 1 base, and 7 bases lay between the germline ends. Germline CDR1 SEHNR, CDR2 FQNEAQ (reference sequence). The CDR3 here is CASSSQINYGYTF. Here the CDR3 DNA reads TGTGCCAGCAGCTCCCAGATTAACTATGGCTACACCTTC.

The V gene is TRBV10-3, the J gene TRBJ2-3; TRBD1 agrees at 7 bases. The V segment lost 2 bases and the J segment 2 bases; nucleotides outside the gene matches: 4. The CDR3 spans 15 residues. Germline assignment: CDR1 ENHRY and CDR2 SYGVKD. Here the CDR3 reads CAISERGTDTDTQYF. As DNA, the CDR3 is TGTGCCATCAGTGAGAGGGGGACAGACACAGATACGCAGTATTTT.

This clonotype was picked up many times. The chain carries TRBV20-1 and TRBJ2-7, with D tentatively TRBD2 (6 bases). Germline V lookup: CDR1 DFQATT, CDR2 SNEGSKA (reference sequence). The CDR3 loop spans 13 amino acids. Between the trimmed V and J ends, which lost 2 bases and 4 bases, there was a span of 12 bases. The CDR3 DNA reads as TGCAGTGCTAGAAGGGGAGGCCGATACGAGCAGTACTTC. It codes for CSARRGGRYEQYF.

This clonotype was counted ten times or more. The chain is built from TRBV28 and TRBJ2-5; D gene ambiguous. Germline values: CDR1 MDHEN, CDR2 SYDVKM. Deletions cut 7 bases from V and 3 bases from J, with 18 bases between. This CDR3 is 15 amino acids long. CDR3 DNA sequence: TGTGCCAGCACCCTACTGTTAGGAGTCGAAGAGACCCAGTACTTC. Encoded protein: CASTLLLGVEETQYF.

This clonotype has a count of ten or more. The chain carries TRBV12-3 or TRBV12-4 and TRBJ2-7, with D perhaps TRBD1 or TRBD2 (6 bases each). This CDR3 has 16 residues. V was clipped by 4 bases and J by 0 bases, with 16 bases between them. The CDR3 region is CASSSGATGDSYEQYF. The CDR3 coding sequence is TGTGCCAGCAGTTCGGGGGCGACAGGAGACTCCTACGAGCAGTACTTC.